This record covers a single T cell receptor beta chain. The antigen is not known. A much larger clone differs by one base, so this may be a read error. The investigators amplified TCR beta CDR3 regions from RNA transcripts. During a first-round RT-PCR of the TCR CDR3, the HTBI primer set was used. TCRdb reprocessed the multiplex PCR reads via MiXCR and lists one record per CDR3 protein. Of a few hundred thousand distinct CDR3 sequences listed, just over 45% were seen once; the top ten hold roughly 20%. CDR3 size: 11 residues. The V gene's germline CDR1 is LGHDT and CDR2 YNNKEL (reference sequence). Diagnoses rested on clinical symptoms, serum thyroxine and TRAb, thyroid ultrasound and orbital computed tomography. This entry is derived from a study of T cells in Graves' hyperthyroidism and ophthalmopathy. Study-wide findings and caveats: A median about 6.2 months before onset, the model predicted ophthalmopathy.

The clonotype originates from an adult woman with Graves' disease, either hyperthyroidism or ophthalmopathy (not recorded which). The sample was peripheral blood or thyroid tissue (not recorded which). The V gene is TRBV3-1, the J gene TRBJ2-7; no reliable D call. As DNA, the CDR3 is TGTGCCGGCAGCCAAATGGGCGAGCAGTACTTC. Its protein product is CAGSQMGEQYF.